The 8 T cell receptor beta chains below were found in one sample sequenced in a study of prognosis after radiotherapy for stage I lung cancer. By two-round multiplex PCR, the TCR beta CDR3 was amplified from genomic DNA. Gene-specific TRBV and TRBJ primers were used in PCR round one. One entry per CDR3 protein results from TCRdb running MiXCR on the multiplex PCR reads. The sample includes 45,000 to 60,000 distinct CDR3 sequences, about 35% of them seen just once. The source material was PBMCs, sampled before or after stereotactic body radiation therapy (not recorded which). The origin of the receptors is a donor aged 50 or older with non-small cell lung cancer.

This clonotype has a count of ten or more. V is TRBV2 and J is TRBJ2-1; tentatively, D is TRBD2 (6 bases). This CDR3 is built from 15 residues. V lost 5 bases and J 4 bases, leaving 15 bases between the germline ends. From germline, CDR1 is SNHLY and CDR2 FYNNEI. The CDR3 region is CASSLSGGPYNEQFF. In DNA form, the CDR3 reads TGTGCCAGCAGTCTATCAGGAGGGCCTTACAATGAGCAGTTCTTC.

The sample holds many counts of this clonotype. The J gene is TRBJ2-1, the V gene TRBV4-3; D may be TRBD1 (5 bases). V lost 0 bases and J 4 bases, leaving 13 bases between the germline ends. This CDR3 is 16 amino acids long. From germline, CDR1 is LGHNA and CDR2 YSLEER. CDR3 region: CASSQERSGWYNEQFF. The CDR3 DNA is TGCGCCAGCAGCCAAGAAAGGTCAGGGTGGTACAATGAGCAGTTCTTC.

This clonotype was recorded at least ten times. The V and J genes are TRBV4-1 and TRBJ2-3; 11 bases agree with TRBD2. The CDR3 has 17 amino acids. V lost 5 bases and J lost 5; bases outside the gene matches: 12. Germline CDR1 reads MGHRA; CDR2 reads YSYEKL. CDR3 amino acids: CASSARLLAGALDTQYF. CDR3 in DNA: TGCGCCAGCAGCGCCCGCCTACTAGCGGGAGCCCTAGATACGCAGTATTTT.

The rearrangement uses TRBV20-1 and TRBJ2-3, with D uncertain. Trimming removed 3 bases from V and 3 bases from J, with 10 bases in between. Germline CDR1 reads DFQATT; CDR2 reads SNEGSKA (reference sequence). The CDR3 spans 13 residues. The CDR3 loop reads CSARGSKTDTQYF. In DNA form, the CDR3 reads TGCAGTGCTAGGGGCAGTAAGACAGATACGCAGTATTTT.

The sample holds many counts of this clonotype. The chain couples TRBV6-5 to TRBJ1-1; D is undetermined. The CDR3 is 15 residues long. Germline V lookup: CDR1 MNHEY, CDR2 SVGAGI. The V end was cut by 0 bases, the J end by 3 bases, with 11 bases between. This CDR3 is CASSYSFVGDTEAFF. The CDR3 DNA follows: TGTGCCAGCAGTTACTCGTTCGTAGGAGACACTGAAGCTTTCTTT.

The chain recombines TRBV7-7 with TRBJ2-7, with D uncertain. CDR3 length: 11 amino acids. V was shortened by 10 bases and J by 0 bases, with 7 bases between the two germline ends. Looked up from germline, CDR1 is SSHAT and CDR2 is FNYEAQ (reference sequence). The CDR3 sequence: CATLNSYEQYF. The CDR3 DNA is TGTGCCACCCTCAACTCCTACGAGCAGTACTTC.

This clonotype has a handful of counts. A read error may be the cause here, since a much bigger clone is one base away. The V and J genes are TRBV19 and TRBJ1-1; the match to TRBD1 covers 7 bases. The ends lost 10 bases at V and 1 base at J; junction bases unmatched: 3. CDR3 length: 12 residues. Germline CDR1 is LNHDA and CDR2 is SQIVND (reference sequence). The CDR3 DNA sequence: TGTGCCATCCGGGACAGGAACACTGAAGCTTTCTTT. As protein: CAIRDRNTEAFF.

This clonotype has only a few counts. A much larger clone is a single base away; this may be a read error. The chain carries TRBV6-1 and TRBJ1-5, with 9 bases fitting TRBD1. The germline V gene has CDR1 MNHNS and CDR2 SASEGT. This CDR3 is 17 amino acids long. CDR3 DNA sequence: TGTGCCAGCAGGGAAACAGGGGGCGGAGGTCGTGGTCAGCCCCGGCATTTT. Protein sequence: CASRETGGGGRGQPRHF.